This T cell receptor (beta chain) derives from a study of regulatory T cells in long-lasting Graves disease. General study results and limits: Study was limited to peripheral blood, excluding thyroid tissue.

Time point indicated: newly diagnosed GD, antithyroid drugs for less than 3 months. Following extraction of RNA from PBMCs, that RNA was used to make the TCR library. In its sample, this clonotype was seen a few times. Its antigen is not known. The TCR beta library used iRepertoire HTBI primers with Arm-PCR amplification of CDR3. TCRdb processed the multiplex PCR reads anew with MiXCR; each CDR3 protein has one entry. The table shows 500,000 or so distinct CDR3 sequences, with approximately 14% occurring only once. The same specimen was also included in a second study, on T cells in Graves' hyperthyroidism and ophthalmopathy.

The sample in question was peripheral blood mononuclear cells (PBMCs), obtained at new diagnosis, from a patient treated with antithyroid drugs. This receptor was obtained from a woman between 45 and 60 years old with Graves disease.

CDR3 in DNA: TGTGCCAGCAGCTTGGACTCCGCGGGCAATGAGCAGTTCTTC. As protein: CASSLDSAGNEQFF. The rearrangement joins TRBV5-5 to TRBJ2-1, with D possibly TRBD2 on 5 matching bases. V lost 0 bases, J lost 6 bases, and 10 bases lay in between. The CDR3 runs 14 residues. CDR1 is SGHKS and CDR2 is YYEKEE in the germline V gene (reference sequence).